Listed below are T cell receptor beta chains from one sample, sequenced in a study of T cell repertoires in cytomegalovirus infection. TCRdb re-called the reads with MiXCR, one entry per CDR3 protein. This sample has over 300,000 distinct CDR3 sequences, with 15% to 20% found just once. The sample consisted of PBMCs. The receptor source for this set is a human donor in good health (CMV status not recorded). Some clones in this sample may be carry-over from other donors' samples. The CDR3 runs from the conserved cysteine through the conserved F or W. The D gene is left open where the match is weak. Size tells how often a clone was seen (once, few, many) or the class of an expanded clone, and some rows leave it out.

>TRBD1|17|many|TRBV4-1|TRBJ2-1
CASSRGRTGLSYNEQFF
TGCGCCAGCAGCCGAGGTCGGACAGGGCTCTCCTACAATGAGCAGTTCTTC
>TRBD1|16|-|TRBV15|TRBJ1-1
CATSRTQGARYTEAFF
TGTGCCACCAGCAGAACCCAGGGGGCAAGGTACACTGAAGCTTTCTTT
>-|15|many|TRBV7-9|TRBJ2-7
CASSLDEESSYEQYF
TGTGCCAGCAGCTTAGACGAGGAGAGCTCCTACGAGCAGTACTTC
>-|17|few|TRBV19|TRBJ1-2
CASSMGRRVTPLNGYTF
TGTGCCAGTAGTATGGGTCGCAGGGTTACTCCCCTGAATGGCTACACCTTC
>TRBD2|21|many|TRBV12-3/TRBV12-4|TRBJ2-1
CASIDTGTSGGAPTPYNEQFF
TGTGCCAGCATTGATACCGGGACTAGCGGGGGGGCTCCTACTCCCTACAATGAGCAGTTCTTC
>-|16|many|TRBV7-2|TRBJ2-7
CASSPRGGTPRYEQYF
TGTGCCAGCAGCCCACGAGGGGGGACTCCCCGCTACGAGCAGTACTTC
>TRBD2|14|-|TRBV20-1|TRBJ2-1
CSARVLAGGHEQFF
TGCAGTGCTAGAGTACTAGCGGGGGGGCATGAGCAGTTCTTC
>-|14|-|TRBV7-9|TRBJ1-2
CASSGEDSNYGYTF
TGTGCCAGCAGCGGAGAGGACTCTAACTATGGCTACACCTTC
>-|15|many|TRBV24-1|TRBJ2-3
CATSDPLEPTDTQYF
TGTGCCACCAGTGACCCTCTCGAGCCCACAGATACGCAGTATTTT
>TRBD1|15|once|TRBV12-3/TRBV12-4|TRBJ1-4
CASSPGQGPGEKLFF
TGTGCCAGCAGTCCGGGACAGGGACCGGGTGAAAAACTGTTTTTT